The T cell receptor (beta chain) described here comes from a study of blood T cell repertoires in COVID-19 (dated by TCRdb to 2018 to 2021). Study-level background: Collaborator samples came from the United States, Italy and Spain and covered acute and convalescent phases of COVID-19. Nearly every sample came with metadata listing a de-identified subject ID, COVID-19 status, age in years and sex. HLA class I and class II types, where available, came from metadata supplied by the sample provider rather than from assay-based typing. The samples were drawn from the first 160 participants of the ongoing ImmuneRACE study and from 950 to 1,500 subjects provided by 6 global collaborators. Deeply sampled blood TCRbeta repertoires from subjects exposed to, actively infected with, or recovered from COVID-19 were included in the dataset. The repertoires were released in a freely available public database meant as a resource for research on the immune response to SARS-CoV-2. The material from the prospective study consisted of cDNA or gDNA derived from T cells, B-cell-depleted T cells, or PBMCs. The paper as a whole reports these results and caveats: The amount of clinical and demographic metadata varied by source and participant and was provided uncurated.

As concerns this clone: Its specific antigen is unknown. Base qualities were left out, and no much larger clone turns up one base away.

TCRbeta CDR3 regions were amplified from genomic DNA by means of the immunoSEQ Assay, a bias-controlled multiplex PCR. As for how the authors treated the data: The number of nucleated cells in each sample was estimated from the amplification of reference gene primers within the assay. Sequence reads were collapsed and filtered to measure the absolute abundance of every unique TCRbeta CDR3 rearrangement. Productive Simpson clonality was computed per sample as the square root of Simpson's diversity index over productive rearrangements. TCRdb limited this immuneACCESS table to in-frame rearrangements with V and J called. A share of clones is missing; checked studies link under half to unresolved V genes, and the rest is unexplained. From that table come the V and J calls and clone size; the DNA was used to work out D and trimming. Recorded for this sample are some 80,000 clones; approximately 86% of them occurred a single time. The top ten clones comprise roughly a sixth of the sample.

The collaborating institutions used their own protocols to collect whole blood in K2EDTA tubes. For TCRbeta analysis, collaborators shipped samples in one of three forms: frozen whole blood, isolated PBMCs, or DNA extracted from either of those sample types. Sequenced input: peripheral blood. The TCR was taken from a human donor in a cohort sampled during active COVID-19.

The DNA sequence is as follows: TGTGCCAGCAGTAATGGTGCGGGGTCTGGAAACACCATATATTTT. Translated, this is CASSNGAGSGNTIYF. The V and J segments used are TRBV6-5 and TRBJ1-3; the D gene identity is not certain. Counted from cysteine to phenylalanine, this CDR3 has 15 amino acids. The kept DNA is CDR3 alone, 45 bases in frame from the first base. CDR1 and CDR2, looked up from the germline V gene, are MNHEY and SVGAGI. V is clipped by 5 bases and J by 1 base, and the sequence between their germline boundaries is 12 bases long.